Following are 23 T cell receptor beta chains from one sample sequenced in a study of T cells in Graves' hyperthyroidism and ophthalmopathy. Authors of the study amplified TCR beta CDR3 regions from RNA transcripts. In the first-round RT-PCR of the TCR CDR3, the HTBI primer set was used. TCRdb independently ran MiXCR on the multiplex PCR reads; one entry per CDR3 protein. The repertoire includes roughly 420,000 distinct CDR3 sequences, more than 15% of them detected once, and just under 8% sits in the top ten. Sequenced material: blood. These receptors all come from a woman aged 18-30 years with Graves' hyperthyroidism.

The chain recombines TRBV9 with TRBJ2-2; tentatively, D is TRBD2 (6 bases). In germline, CDR1 is SGDLS, CDR2 YYNGEE. The CDR3 length is 14 residues. Trimming left V 4 bases short and J 3 bases short, with 10 bases between. DNA for the CDR3: TGTGCCAGCAGCAAGAAGCGGGACACCGGGGAGCTGTTTTTT. It codes for CASSKKRDTGELFF.

Many counts were recorded for this clonotype. The rearrangement links TRBV6-1 to TRBJ2-3, with 10 bases aligning to TRBD2. Germline CDR1 reads MNHNS; CDR2 reads SASEGT. The V segment lost 6 bases and the J segment 6 bases; nucleotides outside the gene matches: 12. The CDR3 totals 16 residues. The CDR3 DNA reads TGTGCCAGCAGCCGCCTTAGCGGGGGGTCGGCCGATACGCAGTATTTT. Translated, it gives CASSRLSGGSADTQYF.

This clonotype was seen many times. The rearrangement links TRBV5-1 to TRBJ2-2; 9 nucleotides align to TRBD2. CDR1 and CDR2 from the germline V gene are SGHRS and YFSETQ. CDR3 length: 15 amino acids. V was clipped by 0 bases and J by 6 bases; unmatched bases: 3. CDR3: CASSLVASGAGELFF. CDR3 nucleotide sequence: TGCGCCAGCAGCTTGGTTGCTAGCGGGGCCGGGGAGCTGTTTTTT.

This clonotype was found many times. This chain links TRBV2 with TRBJ1-5; 7 bases are a match to TRBD1. Germline-derived CDR1 and CDR2 are SNHLY and FYNNEI. The CDR3 length is 18 residues. J was trimmed by 0 bases and V by 2 bases; bases with no gene match: 10. The CDR3 DNA follows: TGTGCCAGCAGTGAATGGGGCGGGAGGGGGCTTAGCAATCAGCCCCAGCATTTT. Its translation is CASSEWGGRGLSNQPQHF.

This clonotype was observed many times. V gene TRBV12-3 or TRBV12-4 combines with J gene TRBJ1-6; 7 nucleotides agree with TRBD1. The V gene end was trimmed by 1 base and the J gene end by 4 bases; junction bases not matched to a gene: 7. The length of the CDR3 is 17 residues. CDR3 coding DNA: TGTGCCAGCAGTTTAGTGATCGGGACAGCTTATAATTCACCCCTCCACTTT. Translating gives CASSLVIGTAYNSPLHF.

This chain connects TRBV28 to TRBJ1-1, with unresolved D. V was trimmed by 2 bases and J by 6 bases, leaving 7 bases between them. The CDR3 length is 12 residues. The germline gives CDR1 MDHEN, CDR2 SYDVKM. The CDR3 region is CASSLVQSEAFF. Written as DNA, the CDR3 is TGTGCCAGCAGTTTAGTCCAATCTGAAGCTTTCTTT. Based on the CDR3 plus reference TRBV28 and TRBJ1-1, the full variable domain is DVKVTQSSRYLVKRTGEKVFLECVQDMDHENMFWYRQDPGLGLRLIYFSYDVKMKEKGDIPEGYSVSREKKERFSLILESASTNQTSMYLCASSLVQSEAFFGQGTRLTVV.

The table lists this clonotype with many counts. CDR3: CASSPPQNVAGNTIYF. CDR3 sequence (DNA): TGTGCCAGCTCACCACCGCAGAACGTCGCCGGAAACACCATATATTTT. The chain links TRBV18 to TRBJ1-3; D ambiguous. This CDR3 is 16 amino acids long. The germline V gene has CDR1 KGHSH and CDR2 LQKENI. Deletions cut 0 bases from V and 4 bases from J, with 13 bases between.

This clonotype was recorded at least ten times. The chain combines TRBV6-2 or TRBV6-3 with TRBJ2-1; D might be TRBD2 (7 bases). The V and J ends lost 5 bases and 0 bases respectively, with 11 bases between them. Per the germline V gene, CDR1 is MNHEY and CDR2 is SVGEGT. This CDR3 comprises 15 residues. The CDR3 DNA is TGTGCCAGCAGTAGGGGGGGCTTCTCCTACAATGAGCAGTTCTTC. It yields the protein CASSRGGFSYNEQFF.

This chain joins TRBV15 and TRBJ1-2; no firm D call. CDR1 and CDR2 (germline): LNHNV, YYDKDF (reference sequence). The CDR3 runs 14 residues. V was trimmed by 0 bases and J by 5 bases, leaving 10 bases between them. CDR3 DNA: TGTGCCACCAGCAGAGATAGGACGGATTATGGCTACACCTTC. The encoded protein is CATSRDRTDYGYTF.

This clonotype has only a few counts. The V call is TRBV14, the J call TRBJ1-1, with unresolved D. The CDR3 has 14 residues. Germline V lookup: CDR1 SGHDN, CDR2 FVKESK. Trimming removed 0 bases at V and 6 bases at J, with 11 bases between. CDR3 protein: CASSQESLLSEAFF. The CDR3 region has the DNA TGTGCCAGCAGCCAAGAGTCCCTACTGTCTGAAGCTTTCTTT.

This clonotype came up a few times. The chain uses TRBV10-3 and TRBJ2-2; D not certain. The CDR3 sequence is 14 residues long. Germline V CDR1 and CDR2: ENHRY, SYGVKD. V shed 4 bases and J shed 3 bases, with 9 bases lying between them. CDR3 DNA: TGTGCCATCAGTGCCCCCCTGGACACCGGGGAGCTGTTTTTT. Translated: CAISAPLDTGELFF.

This clonotype was seen ten or more times. The rearrangement links TRBV12-3 or TRBV12-4 to TRBJ1-1, with D hard to call. The V end lost 3 bases, the J end lost 5 bases, and 13 bases lay between the germline ends. The CDR3 is 14 residues long. CDR3 bases: TGTGCCAGCAGTTTGGGCCGGGCGAGGACTGAAGCTTTCTTT. Its protein is CASSLGRARTEAFF.

There are many counts of this clonotype. This rearrangement joins TRBV7-9 to TRBJ2-5; 10 bases fit TRBD2. The CDR3 contains 16 residues. Per the germline V gene, CDR1 is SEHNR and CDR2 is FQNEAQ (reference sequence). J gave up 5 bases and V 5 bases, and 11 bases lay outside the gene matches. The DNA for the CDR3 is TGTGCCAGCAGCGACCGACTAGCGGGTTTGGGGGAGACCCAGTACTTC. Translating it yields CASSDRLAGLGETQYF.

Concerning this clonotype: A much more abundant neighbour one base away suggests this may be a read error. J is TRBJ1-1 and V is TRBV12-3 or TRBV12-4; perhaps TRBD1 as D (6 bases). The CDR3 totals 13 residues. CDR3 coding DNA: TGTGCCAGCGGTTTGGGGGGCCTGCCTGAAGCTTTCTTT. Its translation: CASGLGGLPEAFF.

In this sample, this clonotype turned up many times. This sequence joins TRBV20-1 and TRBJ2-3, with D maybe TRBD2 (5 bases). Germline-derived CDR1 and CDR2 are DFQATT and SNEGSKA (reference sequence). The germline V and J ends were trimmed by 5 bases and 1 base, with 16 bases remaining between them. This CDR3 is built from 15 residues. CDR3 sequence (DNA): TGCAGTGCTGGCGGGTATCTAGCCCGCACAGATACGCAGTATTTT. Its protein is CSAGGYLARTDTQYF.

This clonotype was detected ten times or more. The rearrangement links TRBV6-1 to TRBJ2-7, with D tentatively TRBD1 (6 bases). CDR1 is MNHNS and CDR2 is SASEGT in the germline V gene. The V gene lost 4 bases and the J gene lost 3 bases, with 10 bases spanning the gap. This CDR3 is 13 amino acids long. CDR3 DNA: TGTGCCAGCAGTGCACAGGGAAACTACGAGCAGTACTTC. This sequence encodes CASSAQGNYEQYF.

This clonotype appeared a few times. CDR3 amino acids: CATSAAGSYEQYF. The CDR3 DNA sequence: TGTGCCACCAGTGCTGCGGGCTCCTACGAGCAGTACTTC. The chain employs TRBV24-1 and TRBJ2-7, with D perhaps matching TRBD2 (5 bases). CDR1 KGHDR and CDR2 SFDVKD come from the germline V gene. This CDR3 spans 13 amino acids. Deletions cut 5 bases from V and 0 bases from J, with 7 bases between.

This clonotype has ten or more counts. The chain has TRBV2 and TRBJ2-7; TRBD1 might be the D (6 bases). Trimming took 6 bases from V and 2 from J, leaving 17 bases between them. Germline CDR1 reads SNHLY; CDR2 reads FYNNEI. The CDR3 covers 15 residues. Here the CDR3 reads CASRFQGSGTYEQYF. In DNA, the CDR3 is TGTGCCAGCAGATTCCAGGGGTCGGGGACCTACGAGCAGTACTTC.

As to this clonotype: Being one base from a much bigger clone, this may be a read error. The V and J genes are TRBV18 and TRBJ2-5, with 9 bases aligning to TRBD1. CDR1 and CDR2 from the germline V gene are KGHSH and LQKENI. The CDR3 spans 15 residues. The ends lost 8 bases at V and 2 bases at J; junction bases unmatched: 9. The CDR3 nucleotides are TGTGCCAGCAGGGACAGGGAGGGCACGCAAGAGACCCAGTACTTC. Translation gives CASRDREGTQETQYF.

This clonotype appeared a few times. V usage is TRBV5-5 and J usage is TRBJ1-3; D unclear. This CDR3 has 13 amino acids. The germline V gene encodes CDR1 SGHKS and CDR2 YYEKEE (reference sequence). The V gene lost 3 bases and the J gene lost 2 bases, with 6 bases spanning the gap. This CDR3 reads CASSSITGNTIYF. For the CDR3, the DNA is TGTGCCAGCAGCTCTATCACTGGAAACACCATATATTTT.

The chain is built from TRBV4-1 and TRBJ2-2, with a possible D match to TRBD2 (6 bases). Trimming took 1 base from V and 6 from J, leaving 12 bases between them. CDR1 is MGHRA, CDR2 YSYEKL, per germline. This CDR3 spans 15 amino acids. CDR3 in DNA: TGCGCCAGCAGCCAAGGGAGGGCTTGGGCCGGGGAGCTGTTTTTT. The encoded protein is CASSQGRAWAGELFF.

Only a few counts were recorded for this clonotype. The chain combines TRBV9 with TRBJ2-1; D is unclear. The CDR3 totals 13 residues. The germline CDR1 and CDR2 sequences are SGDLS and YYNGEE. The V end lost 4 bases, the J end lost 8 bases, and 13 bases lay between the germline ends. The CDR3 DNA reads as TGTGCCAGCAGCAACCTACTAACCCATGAGCAGTTCTTC. This sequence encodes CASSNLLTHEQFF.

This clonotype was seen a few times. The CDR3 DNA follows: TGCGCCAGCAGCCCTGGACAGGGGGTCGAAAAACTGTTTTTT. Amino acids: CASSPGQGVEKLFF. The chain links TRBV5-1 to TRBJ1-4, with 10 bases lining up with TRBD1. V dropped 4 bases and J dropped 8; count of bases not matched to a gene: 5. The germline CDR1 and CDR2 sequences are SGHRS and YFSETQ. The CDR3 consists of 14 residues.